The next 8 T cell receptor beta chains were all read from a single sample in a study of monozygotic twins with inflammatory bowel disease. From its re-call of the 5' RACE reads, TCRdb lists each CDR3 protein once, without DNA. The repertoire shows 120,000 to 150,000 distinct CDR3 sequences; the top ten hold approximately 2.5%. The specimen sequenced was blood. The receptors stem from a human donor with ulcerative colitis or Crohn's disease, or a healthy co-twin of an affected twin (not recorded which).

The genes are TRBV5-4 and TRBJ2-1. CDR1 is SGHNT, CDR2 YYREEE, per germline (reference sequence). The CDR3 is made up of 15 amino acids. CDR3 sequence: CASSPQGDSYNEQFF.

The rearrangement uses TRBV18 and TRBJ2-3; the TCRdb call, TRBD2, lacks DNA for checking. The CDR3 consists of 18 residues. The germline gives CDR1 KGHSH, CDR2 LQKENI. Here the CDR3 reads CASSPNQGMAGPTDTQYF.

This chain joins TRBV6-5 and TRBJ1-1. The CDR3 extends over 14 amino acids. Germline V gives CDR1 MNHEY, CDR2 SVGAGI. The CDR3 region is CASSYSSLNTEAFF.

V is TRBV6-2 or TRBV6-3 and J is TRBJ2-7; TCRdb designates TRBD1, a call that cannot be tested without DNA. CDR3 length: 16 amino acids. Germline V gene sequence: CDR1 MNHEY, CDR2 SVGEGT. The chain's CDR3 is CASSYRTHINYYEQYF.

V is TRBV12-3 or TRBV12-4 and J is TRBJ1-1; the TCRdb call, TRBD1, lacks DNA for checking. This CDR3 contains 15 residues. The CDR3 sequence: CASSFPGRRNTEAFF.

This chain links TRBV20-1 with TRBJ1-4. This CDR3 has 16 amino acids. The germline V gene has CDR1 DFQATT and CDR2 SNEGSKA (reference sequence). The CDR3 protein is CSARDLAGATNEKLFF.

The rearrangement links TRBV3-1 to TRBJ2-1; TCRdb selects TRBD2, and the lack of DNA leaves this call unchecked. The CDR3 runs 19 residues. Germline loops: CDR1 LGHDT, CDR2 YNNKEL (reference sequence). CDR3: CASRPSGGFGGILGGEQFF.

CDR3 in amino acids: CSGTSGVTDTQYF. V gene TRBV20-1 combines with J gene TRBJ2-3; TCRdb proposes TRBD2, but this gene call is untestable without DNA. This CDR3 region has 13 residues. The germline gives CDR1 DFQATT, CDR2 SNEGSKA (reference sequence).